This passage covers 9 T cell receptor beta chains from one sample sequenced in a study of blood T cell repertoires in COVID-19. Using immunoSEQ multiplex PCR, the repertoire was profiled, and TCRdb retains in-frame clones only, with some absent. The profile shows under 500,000 clones, around nine tenths of them singletons. The sample taken for sequencing was peripheral blood. These receptors came from a woman aged 25 to 45 with acute or convalescent COVID-19.

The chain joins TRBV29-1 to TRBJ2-1; tentative D call: TRBD2 (5 bases). V lost 5 bases and J lost 6, with 14 bases in between. Per the germline V gene, CDR1 is SQVTM and CDR2 is ANQGSEA. The CDR3 has 13 residues. The CDR3 DNA is TGCAGCGTTAGGCAGACTAAGGTCAATGAGCAGTTCTTC. The encoded protein is CSVRQTKVNEQFF.

V gene TRBV5-1 combines with J gene TRBJ1-6; tentative D call: TRBD1 (6 bases). Trimming cost V 2 bases and J 6 bases, with 9 bases left between them. The CDR3 covers 14 residues. The germline gives CDR1 SGHRS, CDR2 YFSETQ. The CDR3 DNA is TGCGCCAGCAGCTTTGGGACACTTAATTCACCCCTCCACTTT. As protein: CASSFGTLNSPLHF.

The rearrangement joins TRBV7-3 to TRBJ1-1; D perhaps matches TRBD1 (6 bases). Germline V lookup: CDR1 SGHTA, CDR2 FQGTGA. V lost 5 bases and J lost 0, with 16 bases in between. The CDR3 has 16 amino acids. CDR3 coding DNA: TGTGCCAGCAGCCTTCAGGGGACCCTAATGAACACTGAAGCTTTCTTT. Residues: CASSLQGTLMNTEAFF.

The V call is TRBV30, the J call TRBJ2-7; TRBD2 matches at 9 bases. Germline CDR1 GTSNPN, CDR2 SVGIG (reference sequence). After removal of 0 bases from V and 6 bases from J, the junction contained 6 bases not matched to a gene. This CDR3 has 14 amino acids. The DNA for the CDR3 is TGTGCCTGGAGTGTAGGGCGGGGGGGCCTCGAGCAGTACTTC. It codes for CAWSVGRGGLEQYF.

This chain links TRBV18 with TRBJ2-1; 9 bases are shared with TRBD2. The CDR3 contains 14 residues. Trimming removed 5 bases from V and 9 bases from J; junction bases left unmatched: 8. Germline V lookup: CDR1 KGHSH, CDR2 LQKENI. This CDR3 is CASSYQRGAGEQFF. The CDR3 DNA follows: TGTGCCAGCTCATACCAGCGGGGGGCGGGTGAGCAGTTCTTC.

Remarks on this clone: In the same sample, other DNA sequences code for this CDR3. The chain recombines TRBV5-1 with TRBJ1-1; D is unclear. The CDR3 runs to 15 residues. V was cut by 0 bases and J by 0 bases, with 9 bases left in between. Germline CDR1 reads SGHRS; CDR2 reads YFSETQ. DNA of the CDR3: TGCGCCAGCAGCTTGGTAGGCGGTCTGAACACTGAAGCTTTCTTT. Translation: CASSLVGGLNTEAFF.

This chain links TRBV5-1 with TRBJ2-1, with TRBD2 as a possible D gene (5 bases). Germline CDR1 reads SGHRS; CDR2 reads YFSETQ. Trimming stripped 3 bases from V and 0 bases from J, with 7 bases between. The length of the CDR3 is 14 residues. CDR3 DNA: TGCGCCAGCAGCTCGGGGAGCTCCTACAATGAGCAGTTCTTC. It translates to CASSSGSSYNEQFF.

The chain uses TRBV7-8 and TRBJ2-7; D perhaps matches TRBD2 (5 bases). CDR1 and CDR2 (germline): SGHVS, FQNEAQ. This CDR3 is built from 13 residues. V lost 6 bases to trimming and J lost 1 base, with 10 bases between them. The DNA for the CDR3 is TGTGCCAGCAGGGACTCGACATCCTACGAGCAGTACTTC. It encodes CASRDSTSYEQYF.

This clone has only a few counts. The chain joins TRBV2 to TRBJ1-2; D not certain. The CDR3 runs to 12 residues. Germline CDR1 and CDR2: SNHLY and FYNNEI. V lost 1 base and J 7 bases, leaving 7 bases between the germline ends. The CDR3 nucleotides read TGTGCCAGCAGTGAAGAATCGGGTGGCTACACCTTC. Amino acid sequence: CASSEESGGYTF.